This T cell receptor (beta chain) was profiled in a study of T-cell memory formation after mild COVID-19. CDR1 and CDR2 (germline): SGHRS, YFSETQ. V shed 1 base and J shed 8 bases, with 15 bases lying between them. This CDR3 is built from 14 residues. TCRdb reanalysed the 5' RACE reads using MiXCR and keeps one entry per CDR3 protein. The sample lists 540,000 or so distinct CDR3 sequences, roughly 22% occurring once. Sequencing used PBMCs or a T cell subset sorted from them (not recorded which). This clonotype originated in an adult woman who had mild COVID-19 (a few samples of this study predate the infection). Cell type and time point are not known. The chain is built from TRBV5-1 and TRBJ1-2; D possibly corresponds to TRBD1 (6 bases). CDR3: CASSLPSGEKGYTF. In nucleotides, the CDR3 is TGCGCCAGCAGCTTGCCATCAGGGGAGAAAGGCTACACCTTC.